Listed below are T cell receptor beta chains from one sample, sequenced in a study of cytomegalovirus exposure and HLA in healthy donors. Here immunoSEQ multiplex PCR was the method, and the copy in TCRdb shows in-frame clones only, minus some. The table records about 220,000 clones, about 93% of them present only once. The sample taken for sequencing was PBMCs. The receptors come from a woman aged 18-30 years in good health and CMV-seronegative. Each CDR3 is given with its conserved first and last residue. A D gene is named only where the DNA matches it firmly. Clone size appears in some rows only: once, few, many, or a class for an expanded clone.

d_gene,v_gene,j_gene,abundance,CDR3nt,CDR3aa
.,TRBV4-1,TRBJ2-1,.,TGCGCCAGCAGCCCCGGGGTCCAGGGGAGCTCCTACAATGAGCAGTTCTTC,CASSPGVQGSSYNEQFF
TRBD1,TRBV4-1,TRBJ1-5,few,TGCGCCAGCAGCCACCAGGGGGCAGGTCAGCCCCAGCATTTT,CASSHQGAGQPQHF
.,TRBV19,TRBJ2-2,.,TGTGCCAGTAGTATGTTGGCGGGAAACACCGGGGAGCTGTTTTTT,CASSMLAGNTGELFF
TRBD1,TRBV25-1,TRBJ2-3,.,TGTGCCAGCAGTGAATTGGGACAGGGTGCAGATACGCAGTATTTT,CASSELGQGADTQYF
TRBD2,TRBV15,TRBJ2-3,once,TGTGCCACCAGCAGAGATCCCGTGACTAGCGGGGCAGATACGCAGTATTTT,CATSRDPVTSGADTQYF
TRBD2,TRBV11-2,TRBJ2-1,.,TGTGCCAGCAGCTTCCTCCTTAGCGGGAGACTAGGGAATGAGCAGTTCTTC,CASSFLLSGRLGNEQFF
TRBD2,TRBV10-1,TRBJ2-1,.,TGCGCCAGCAGTGAGTATCTAGCGGGAGGCTACAATGAGCAGTTCTTC,CASSEYLAGGYNEQFF
TRBD2,TRBV27,TRBJ2-7,once,TGTGCCAGCAGTTCCCTAGCGGGAGGGCCTCCGCGGGCCTACGAGCAGTACTTC,CASSSLAGGPPRAYEQYF
.,TRBV7-9,TRBJ2-3,once,TGTGCCAGCAGCTTCTCTATTGAAGATACGCAGTATTTT,CASSFSIEDTQYF
.,TRBV30,TRBJ1-2,.,TGTGCCTGGAGTGTACCTCCAGGGGCCTATGGCTACACCTTC,CAWSVPPGAYGYTF
TRBD2,TRBV6-1,TRBJ2-1,.,TGTGCCAGCAGTCTAGCGGCCCAGGAGGGGAATGAGCAGTTCTTC,CASSLAAQEGNEQFF
.,TRBV9,TRBJ1-1,.,TGTGCCAGCAGCGTAGATATCGGTAGGGGTGAAGCTTTCTTT,CASSVDIGRGEAFF
.,TRBV28,TRBJ2-5,.,TGTGCCAGCAGACCACCCGACAGAAAAAAAGAGACCCAGTACTTC,CASRPPDRKKETQYF
.,TRBV5-6,TRBJ1-5,.,TGTGCCAGCAGCTTGTCCGGGTCCGGGAGCAATCAGCCCCAGCATTTT,CASSLSGSGSNQPQHF
.,TRBV28,TRBJ1-5,.,TGTGCCAGCAGTTTCCCCCAGCGTGTTACAGGGTTCAATCAGCCCCAGCATTTT,CASSFPQRVTGFNQPQHF